Below are 17 T cell receptor beta chains sequenced from a single sample in a study of PD-L1 blockade in urothelial cancer. Profiled with immunoSEQ multiplex PCR; TCRdb holds only in-frame clones, not every one. The sample lists roughly 100,000 clones; roughly 88% were seen once. The sample was PBMCs, taken around atezolizumab (anti-PD-L1) treatment. These receptors originate from a man aged 45-65 years with urothelial cancer.

CDR3 sequence (DNA): TGCGCCAGCAGCCGGACAGGGGGCACCTACGAGCAGTACTTC. Protein sequence: CASSRTGGTYEQYF. This sequence joins TRBV4-1 and TRBJ2-7; 11 bases are shared with TRBD1. Germline CDR1 and CDR2: MGHRA and YSYEKL. With 4 bases clipped from V and 2 bases from J, the junction kept 1 base outside the gene matches. CDR3 length: 14 residues.

This clone was seen once. This chain links TRBV10-1 with TRBJ2-3; 7 bases agree with TRBD2. The V and J ends lost 8 bases and 9 bases, in that order; junction bases with no gene match: 8. CDR3 length: 12 residues. In germline, CDR1 is WNHNN, CDR2 SYGVQD (reference sequence). CDR3 coding DNA: TGCGCCAGCGGGACTACCCGTGAAACGCAGTATTTT. Its protein is CASGTTRETQYF.

CDR3 protein: CASRAGTSGGSYEQYF. For the CDR3, the DNA is TGTGCCAGCAGGGCCGGGACTAGCGGGGGTTCCTACGAGCAGTACTTC. This chain connects TRBV28 to TRBJ2-7; 14 bases match TRBD2. Germline trimming cut 6 bases from V and 1 base from J; bases unmatched to any gene: 5. Per the germline V gene, CDR1 is MDHEN and CDR2 is SYDVKM. The CDR3 is made up of 16 amino acids. The full variable domain, rest sourced from reference TRBV28 and TRBJ2-7, is DVKVTQSSRYLVKRTGEKVFLECVQDMDHENMFWYRQDPGLGLRLIYFSYDVKMKEKGDIPEGYSVSREKKERFSLILESASTNQTSMYLCASRAGTSGGSYEQYFGPGTRLTVT.

V gene TRBV7-2 combines with J gene TRBJ2-2, with D hard to call. The CDR3 contains 13 residues. V lost 2 bases to trimming and J lost 3 bases, with 4 bases between them. The germline gives CDR1 SGHTA, CDR2 FQGNSA. The CDR3 spells CASSLRYTGELFF. Here the CDR3 DNA reads TGTGCCAGCAGCTTACGGTACACCGGGGAGCTGTTTTTT. The full variable domain, completed using reference TRBV7-2 and TRBJ2-2, is GAGVSQSPSNKVTEKGKDVELRCDPISGHTALYWYRQSLGQGLEFLIYFQGNSAPDKSGLPSDRFSAERTGGSVSTLTIQRTQQEDSAVYLCASSLRYTGELFFGEGSRLTVL.

This clone was found a few times. The chain joins TRBV7-9 to TRBJ1-5; 7 nucleotides match TRBD1. The germline gives CDR1 SEHNR, CDR2 FQNEAQ (reference sequence). With V trimmed by 3 bases and J by 5 bases, 10 bases remained unmatched. This CDR3 has 16 amino acids. The DNA for the CDR3 is TGTGCCAGCAGCTTGGCCGTCGGACAGGCGGATCAGCCCCAGCATTTT. Residues: CASSLAVGQADQPQHF.

The chain couples TRBV6-5 to TRBJ1-2; TRBD1 aligns across 8 bases. The V gene end was trimmed by 10 bases and the J gene end by 6 bases; junction bases not matched to a gene: 13. Germline loops: CDR1 MNHEY, CDR2 SVGAGI. The CDR3 has 14 amino acids. The CDR3 is CATTTLGQGHGYTF. The CDR3 DNA reads TGTGCCACGACGACCCTCGGACAGGGCCATGGCTACACCTTC.

The chain is built from TRBV7-8 and TRBJ1-1, with 7 bases identical to TRBD1. The germline CDR1 and CDR2 sequences are SGHVS and FQNEAQ. The V and J ends lost 3 bases and 7 bases, in that order; junction bases with no gene match: 8. CDR3 length: 14 amino acids. The CDR3 bases are TGTGCCAGCAGCTTCGCCCCCGGGACAGTTGAAGCTTTCTTT. Its translation is CASSFAPGTVEAFF. Looking up the rest from reference TRBV7-8 and TRBJ1-1 gives the full variable domain: GAGVSQSPRYKVAKRGQDVALRCDPISGHVSLFWYQQALGQGPEFLTYFQNEAQLDKSGLPSDRFFAERPEGSVSTLKIQRTQQEDSAVYLCASSFAPGTVEAFFGQGTRLTVV.

This chain uses TRBV19 with TRBJ2-3, with TRBD1 matching 9 bases. The V and J ends lost 7 bases and 8 bases, in that order; junction bases with no gene match: 16. This CDR3 region has 16 residues. Germline V CDR1 and CDR2: LNHDA, SQIVND (reference sequence). The CDR3 loop reads CASIPSGTGNLATQYF. In DNA form, the CDR3 reads TGTGCCAGTATCCCGTCTGGGACAGGGAATTTGGCTACGCAGTATTTT.

This rearrangement joins TRBV11-2 to TRBJ2-7; TRBD1 agrees at 7 bases. Germline V gene lookup returns CDR1 SGHAT and CDR2 FQNNGV. V shed 2 bases and J 2 bases; nucleotides not matched to a gene: 6. This CDR3 spans 15 amino acids. Here the CDR3 reads CASSLIGQATYEQYF. The CDR3 DNA reads as TGTGCCAGCAGCTTAATAGGACAGGCGACCTACGAGCAGTACTTC.

CDR3 DNA: TGTGCCAGCAGCGTAGCAAGCCTAGGCGAGCAGTACTTC. This codes for CASSVASLGEQYF. The chain employs TRBV9 and TRBJ2-7, with D unresolved. Trimming took 0 bases from V and 6 from J, leaving 10 bases between them. The CDR3 totals 13 residues. Germline V gene data show CDR1 as SGDLS and CDR2 as YYNGEE.

The chain combines TRBV2 with TRBJ1-1; D unresolved. Germline V CDR1 and CDR2: SNHLY, FYNNEI. V was shortened by 2 bases and J by 1 base, with 5 bases between the two germline ends. The CDR3 is 13 amino acids. The CDR3 sequence: CASSEIANTEAFF. Written as DNA, the CDR3 is TGTGCCAGCAGTGAAATAGCGAACACTGAAGCTTTCTTT.

The rearrangement uses TRBV5-5 and TRBJ2-2; TRBD2 agrees at 16 bases. The CDR3 runs 18 residues. Germline CDR1 reads SGHKS; CDR2 reads YYEKEE (reference sequence). J gave up 5 bases and V 0 bases, and 4 bases lay outside the gene matches. CDR3 amino acids: CASSLARGLAGGTGELFF. The DNA of the CDR3 is TGTGCCAGCAGCTTGGCCAGGGGACTAGCGGGAGGGACCGGGGAGCTGTTTTTT.

The gene calls are TRBV5-1 and TRBJ2-6, with 7 bases identical to TRBD1. The CDR3 has 17 residues. Trimming cost V 0 bases and J 0 bases; bases outside gene matches: 3. Per the germline V gene, CDR1 is SGHRS and CDR2 is YFSETQ. CDR3 DNA: TGCGCCAGCAGCTTGGCGGGACAGAACTCTGGGGCCAACGTCCTGACTTTC. Translation gives CASSLAGQNSGANVLTF.

The genes are TRBV7-2 and TRBJ1-1; TRBD1 matches at 12 bases. Germline CDR1 reads SGHTA; CDR2 reads FQGNSA. The CDR3 length is 14 residues. After removal of 5 bases from V and 10 bases from J, the junction contained 8 bases not matched to a gene. CDR3 loop: CASSKGQGAEGAFF. CDR3 in DNA: TGTGCCAGCAGCAAGGGACAGGGGGCGGAAGGAGCTTTCTTT.

The gene calls are TRBV28 and TRBJ2-4; TRBD1 aligns across 7 bases. The germline V gene has CDR1 MDHEN and CDR2 SYDVKM. This CDR3 is built from 17 residues. The ends lost 3 bases at V and 8 bases at J; junction bases unmatched: 16. For the CDR3, the DNA is TGTGCCAGCAGTTTCTTCGAGACAGGGCAGCGAGGGGACATTCAGTACTTC. It specifies CASSFFETGQRGDIQYF. The variable domain in full, with the rest retrieved from reference TRBV28 and TRBJ2-4, is DVKVTQSSRYLVKRTGEKVFLECVQDMDHENMFWYRQDPGLGLRLIYFSYDVKMKEKGDIPEGYSVSREKKERFSLILESASTNQTSMYLCASSFFETGQRGDIQYFGAGTRLSVL.

DNA of the CDR3: TGTGCCAGCAGCCCCCAACGACAGGGGGCGGGGGACACTGAAGCTTTCTTT. Translated: CASSPQRQGAGDTEAFF. This chain links TRBV16 with TRBJ1-1; 10 bases match TRBD1. CDR3 size: 17 residues. V shed 4 bases, J shed 3 bases, and the junction held 11 bases outside the gene matches. CDR1 and CDR2 from the germline V gene are KGHSY and FQNENV.

V and J are TRBV19 and TRBJ2-3; D ambiguous. Germline V gene lookup returns CDR1 LNHDA and CDR2 SQIVND (reference sequence). CDR3 length equals 12 residues. The V end lost 4 bases, the J end lost 3 bases, and 5 bases lay between the germline ends. For the CDR3, the DNA is TGTGCCAGTAGTACCCGGACAGATACGCAGTATTTT. It yields the protein CASSTRTDTQYF.